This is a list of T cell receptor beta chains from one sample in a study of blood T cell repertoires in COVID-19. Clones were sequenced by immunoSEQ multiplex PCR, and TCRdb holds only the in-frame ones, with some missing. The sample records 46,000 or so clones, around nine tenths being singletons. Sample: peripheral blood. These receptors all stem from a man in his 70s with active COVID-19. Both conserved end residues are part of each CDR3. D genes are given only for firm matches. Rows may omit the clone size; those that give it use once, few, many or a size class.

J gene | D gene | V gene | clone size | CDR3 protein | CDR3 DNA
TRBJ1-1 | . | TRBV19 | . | CASTWDGLKNTEAFF | TGTGCCAGTACCTGGGACGGACTAAAGAACACTGAAGCTTTCTTT
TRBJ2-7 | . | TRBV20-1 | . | CSASAGTLPYEQYF | TGCAGTGCTAGTGCAGGTACCCTCCCCTACGAGCAGTACTTC
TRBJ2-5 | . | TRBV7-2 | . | CASSGDSRLAETQYF | TGTGCCAGCAGCGGAGACAGCCGACTGGCAGAGACCCAGTACTTC
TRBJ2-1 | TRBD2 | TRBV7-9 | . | CASSFRAGRLNEQFF | TGTGCCAGCAGCTTCAGAGCGGGGAGGCTTAATGAGCAGTTCTTC
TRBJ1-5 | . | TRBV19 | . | CASSGHSNQPQHF | TGTGCCAGTAGTGGACATAGCAATCAGCCCCAGCATTTT
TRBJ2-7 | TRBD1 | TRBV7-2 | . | CASSLSPPGTGTYEQYF | TGTGCCAGCAGCTTGAGCCCCCCCGGGACAGGGACCTACGAGCAGTACTTC
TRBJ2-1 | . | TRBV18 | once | CASSNLGASYNEQFF | TGTGCCAGCTCCAATCTAGGGGCCTCTTACAATGAGCAGTTCTTC
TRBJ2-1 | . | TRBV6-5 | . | CASRTDRSSYNEQFF | TGTGCCAGCAGGACCGACAGAAGCTCCTACAATGAGCAGTTCTTC
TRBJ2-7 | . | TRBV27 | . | CASSSARVYEQYF | TGTGCCAGCAGTTCCGCCAGGGTCTACGAGCAGTACTTC
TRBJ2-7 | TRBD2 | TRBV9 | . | CASSSTGGQYYEQYF | TGTGCCAGCAGCTCTACGGGGGGGCAATACTACGAGCAGTACTTC
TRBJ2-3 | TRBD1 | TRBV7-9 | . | CASSVGFGQGATDTQYF | TGTGCCAGCAGCGTAGGCTTTGGACAGGGGGCCACAGATACGCAGTATTTT
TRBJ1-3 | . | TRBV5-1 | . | CASSLAAGGNTIYF | TGCGCCAGCAGCTTGGCTGCAGGGGGAAACACCATATATTTT
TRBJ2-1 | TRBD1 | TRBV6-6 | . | CASSLNWGQGGVAESPRQFF | TGTGCCAGCAGCCTCAATTGGGGACAGGGTGGGGTAGCGGAATCCCCACGGCAGTTCTTC
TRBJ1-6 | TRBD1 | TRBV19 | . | CASSMVQGISPLHF | TGTGCCAGTAGTATGGTACAGGGGATTTCACCCCTCCACTTT
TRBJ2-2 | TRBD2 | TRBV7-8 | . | CASAGTSGGTGGELFF | TGTGCCAGCGCCGGGACTAGCGGGGGAACTGGCGGGGAGCTGTTTTTT
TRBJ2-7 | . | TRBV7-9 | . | CASSFLTGTGGYEQYF | TGTGCCAGCAGCTTTTTGACGGGGACTGGGGGCTACGAGCAGTACTTC
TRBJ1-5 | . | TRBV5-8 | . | CASSRWVGAGYSNQPQHF | TGTGCCAGCAGCCGGTGGGTTGGGGCCGGGTACAGCAATCAGCCCCAGCATTTT
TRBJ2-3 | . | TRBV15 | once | CATSRDIRGAYADTQYF | TGTGCCACCAGCAGAGATATACGGGGGGCTTACGCAGATACGCAGTATTTT
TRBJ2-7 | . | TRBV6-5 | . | CASSRQETREQYF | TGTGCCAGCAGTCGACAGGAGACGCGGGAGCAGTACTTC
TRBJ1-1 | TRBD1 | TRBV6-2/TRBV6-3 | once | CASSLTGVSGGAFF | TGTGCCAGCAGTTTAACAGGGGTCTCAGGGGGAGCTTTCTTT
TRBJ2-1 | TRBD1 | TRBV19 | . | CASSSGTGNNEQFF | TGTGCCAGTAGTTCCGGGACAGGGAACAATGAGCAGTTCTTC
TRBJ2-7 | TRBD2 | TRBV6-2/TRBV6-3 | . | CASSYSTNPRLAGPYEQYF | TGTGCCAGCAGTTACTCGACGAACCCTAGACTAGCGGGGCCCTACGAGCAGTACTTC
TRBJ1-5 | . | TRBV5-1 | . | CASSPRGNQPQHF | TGCGCCAGCAGCCCGAGGGGGAATCAGCCCCAGCATTTT
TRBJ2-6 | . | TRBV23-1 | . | CASSLQISNSGANVLTF | TGCGCCAGCAGTCTACAGATAAGTAACTCTGGGGCCAACGTCCTGACTTTC
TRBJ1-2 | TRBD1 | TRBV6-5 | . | CASRPTGTGFGYTF | TGTGCCAGCAGACCAACCGGGACAGGGTTTGGCTACACCTTC
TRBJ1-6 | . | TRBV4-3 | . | CASSQDFSNSPLHF | TGCGCCAGCAGCCAAGATTTTTCAAATTCACCCCTCCACTTT
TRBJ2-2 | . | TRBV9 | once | CASSVRDRELFF | TGTGCCAGCAGCGTGAGGGATAGGGAGCTGTTTTTT
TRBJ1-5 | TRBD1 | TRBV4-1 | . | CASSQARGGNQPQHF | TGCGCCAGCAGCCAAGCCAGGGGGGGCAATCAGCCCCAGCATTTT
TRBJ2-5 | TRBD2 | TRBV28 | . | CASRIAGAGGPSETQYF | TGTGCCAGCAGGATAGCGGGAGCGGGAGGGCCCTCGGAGACCCAGTACTTC
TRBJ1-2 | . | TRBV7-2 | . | CASSFRDPWVYGYTF | TGTGCCAGCAGCTTCCGGGATCCCTGGGTCTATGGCTACACCTTC
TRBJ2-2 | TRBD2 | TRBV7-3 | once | CASSLTGGAGATTGELFF | TGTGCCAGCAGCTTAACGGGAGGAGCGGGGGCCACCACCGGGGAGCTGTTTTTT
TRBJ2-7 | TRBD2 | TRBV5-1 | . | CASSLAPSGRGYEQYF | TGCGCCAGCAGCTTGGCCCCTAGCGGGAGAGGTTACGAGCAGTACTTC
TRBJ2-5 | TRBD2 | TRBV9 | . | CASSRGLAGGGETQYF | TGTGCCAGCAGCCGGGGACTAGCGGGAGGGGGAGAGACCCAGTACTTC
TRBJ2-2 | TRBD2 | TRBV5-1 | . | CASSLTSGGNTGELFF | TGCGCCAGCAGCTTAACTAGCGGGGGGAACACCGGGGAGCTGTTTTTT
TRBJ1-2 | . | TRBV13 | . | CASSLVASSRGYGYTF | TGTGCCAGCAGCTTAGTAGCATCATCCAGGGGCTATGGCTACACCTTC
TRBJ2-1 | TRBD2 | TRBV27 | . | CASSLPPLAAFSYNEQFF | TGTGCCAGCAGTTTACCCCCTCTAGCGGCCTTCTCCTACAATGAGCAGTTCTTC
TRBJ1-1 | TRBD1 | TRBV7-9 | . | CASSTPAGGLTEAFF | TGTGCCAGCAGCACCCCCGCAGGGGGCCTTACTGAAGCTTTCTTT
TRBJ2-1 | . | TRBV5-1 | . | CASSFEVARNNEQFF | TGCGCCAGCAGCTTCGAGGTAGCCCGTAACAATGAGCAGTTCTTC
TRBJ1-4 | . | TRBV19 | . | CASRQVATNEKLFF | TGTGCCAGTAGACAGGTTGCAACTAATGAAAAACTGTTTTTT
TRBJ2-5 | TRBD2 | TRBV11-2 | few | CASSLALAGGQETQYF | TGTGCCAGCAGCTTAGCGCTAGCGGGGGGACAAGAGACCCAGTACTTC
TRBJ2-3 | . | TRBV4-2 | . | CASSPTSTTDTQYF | TGTGCCAGCAGCCCAACCTCTACCACAGATACGCAGTATTTT
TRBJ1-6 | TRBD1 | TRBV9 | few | CASSTGDGYNSPLHF | TGTGCCAGCAGCACAGGGGACGGCTATAATTCACCCCTCCACTTT